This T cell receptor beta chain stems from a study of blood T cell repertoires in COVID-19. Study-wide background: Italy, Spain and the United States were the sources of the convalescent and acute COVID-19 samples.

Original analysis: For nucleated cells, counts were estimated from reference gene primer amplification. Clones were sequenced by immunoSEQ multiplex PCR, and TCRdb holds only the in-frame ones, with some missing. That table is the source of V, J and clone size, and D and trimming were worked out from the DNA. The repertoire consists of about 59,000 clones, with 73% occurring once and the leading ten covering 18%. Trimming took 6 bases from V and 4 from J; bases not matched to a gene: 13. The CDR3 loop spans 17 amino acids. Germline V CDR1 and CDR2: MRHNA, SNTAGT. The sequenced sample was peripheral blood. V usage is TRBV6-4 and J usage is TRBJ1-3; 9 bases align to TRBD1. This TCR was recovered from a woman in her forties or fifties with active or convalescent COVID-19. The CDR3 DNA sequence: TGTGCCAGCAGGCGACCGGTTCCAGGACAGGGGGGAAACACCATATATTTT. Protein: CASRRPVPGQGGNTIYF.